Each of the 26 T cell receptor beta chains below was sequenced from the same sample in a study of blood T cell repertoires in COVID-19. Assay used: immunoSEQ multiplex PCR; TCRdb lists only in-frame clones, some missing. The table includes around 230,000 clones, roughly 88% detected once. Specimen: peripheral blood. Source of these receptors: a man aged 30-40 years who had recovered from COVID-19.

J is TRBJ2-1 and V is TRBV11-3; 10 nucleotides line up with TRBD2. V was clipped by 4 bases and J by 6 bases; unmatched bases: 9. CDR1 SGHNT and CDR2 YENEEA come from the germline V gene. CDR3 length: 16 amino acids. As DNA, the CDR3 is TGTGCCAGCAGCTCCCTGCTAGCGGGGGTTTCCAATGAGCAGTTCTTC. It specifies CASSSLLAGVSNEQFF. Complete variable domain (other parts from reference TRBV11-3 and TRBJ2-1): EAGVVQSPRYKIIEKKQPVAFWCNPISGHNTLYWYLQNLGQGPELLIRYENEEAVDDSQLPKDRFSAERLKGVDSTLKIQPAELGDSAVYLCASSSLLAGVSNEQFFGPGTRLTVL.

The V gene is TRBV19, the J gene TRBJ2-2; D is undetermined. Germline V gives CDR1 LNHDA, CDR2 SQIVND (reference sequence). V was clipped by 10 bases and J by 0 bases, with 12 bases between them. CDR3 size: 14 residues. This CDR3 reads CATVNGANTGELFF. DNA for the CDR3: TGTGCCACTGTTAACGGAGCGAACACCGGGGAGCTGTTTTTT.

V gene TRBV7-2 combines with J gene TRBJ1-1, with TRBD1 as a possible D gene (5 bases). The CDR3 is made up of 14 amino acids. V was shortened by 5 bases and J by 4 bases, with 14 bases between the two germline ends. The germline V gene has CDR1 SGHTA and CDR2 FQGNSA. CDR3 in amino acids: CASSRQGSGTEAFF. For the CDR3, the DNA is TGTGCCAGCAGCCGTCAGGGATCGGGCACTGAAGCTTTCTTT.

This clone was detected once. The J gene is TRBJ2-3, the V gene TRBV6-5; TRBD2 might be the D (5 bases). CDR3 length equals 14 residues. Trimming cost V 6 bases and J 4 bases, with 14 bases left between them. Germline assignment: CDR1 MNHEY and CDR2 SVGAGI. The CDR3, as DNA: TGTGCCAGCAGGGCGGTAGGAGGAGCAGATACGCAGTATTTT. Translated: CASRAVGGADTQYF.

CDR3 amino acids: CASSQNWGEETQYF. CDR3 in DNA: TGTGCCAGCAGCCAAAATTGGGGGGAAGAGACCCAGTACTTC. The chain is built from TRBV3-1 (or the pseudogene TRBV3-2) and TRBJ2-5; tentative D call: TRBD2 (6 bases). Trimming left V 2 bases short and J 3 bases short, with 10 bases between. The germline gives CDR1 LGHDT, CDR2 YNNKEL (reference sequence). The CDR3 length is 14 residues.

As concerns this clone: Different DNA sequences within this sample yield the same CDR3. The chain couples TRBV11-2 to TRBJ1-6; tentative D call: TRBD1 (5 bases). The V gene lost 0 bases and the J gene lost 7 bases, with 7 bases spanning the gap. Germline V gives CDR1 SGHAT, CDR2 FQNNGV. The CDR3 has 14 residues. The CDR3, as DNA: TGTGCCAGCAGCTTAGACAGGGTGAATTCACCCCTCCACTTT. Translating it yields CASSLDRVNSPLHF.

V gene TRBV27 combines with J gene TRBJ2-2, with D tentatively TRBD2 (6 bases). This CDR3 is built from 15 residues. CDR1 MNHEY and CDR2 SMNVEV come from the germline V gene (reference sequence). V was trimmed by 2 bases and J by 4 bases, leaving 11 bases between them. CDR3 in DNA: TGTGCCAGCAGTTTAGGGACTCAATTCACCGGGGAGCTGTTTTTT. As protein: CASSLGTQFTGELFF.

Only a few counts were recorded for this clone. CDR3 sequence (DNA): TGCGCCAGCAGCCAAAGCCCTAGGACAGGGAGAGCTGAAGCTTTCTTT. Protein product: CASSQSPRTGRAEAFF. The chain uses TRBV4-1 and TRBJ1-1; 8 bases map to TRBD1. Per germline, CDR1 MGHRA and CDR2 YSYEKL. Trimming removed 2 bases from V and 6 bases from J; junction bases left unmatched: 11. This CDR3 region has 16 residues.

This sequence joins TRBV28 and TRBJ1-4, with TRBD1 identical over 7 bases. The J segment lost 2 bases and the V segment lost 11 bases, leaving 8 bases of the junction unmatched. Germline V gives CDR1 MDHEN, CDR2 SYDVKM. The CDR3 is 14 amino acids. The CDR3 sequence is CAATAGGTNEKLFF. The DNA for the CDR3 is TGTGCCGCCACCGCAGGGGGGACTAATGAAAAACTGTTTTTT.

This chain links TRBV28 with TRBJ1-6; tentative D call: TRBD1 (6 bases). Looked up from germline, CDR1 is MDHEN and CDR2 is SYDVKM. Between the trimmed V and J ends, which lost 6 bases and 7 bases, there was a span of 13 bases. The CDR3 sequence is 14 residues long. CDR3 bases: TGTGCCAGCAGGGAGGACAGCCTCAATTCACCCCTCCACTTT. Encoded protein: CASREDSLNSPLHF.

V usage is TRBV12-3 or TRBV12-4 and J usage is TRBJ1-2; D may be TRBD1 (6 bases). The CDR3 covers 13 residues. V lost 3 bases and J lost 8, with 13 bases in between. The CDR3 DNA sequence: TGTGCCAGCAGTTTCAGGACAGTCGGGGGCTACACCTTC. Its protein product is CASSFRTVGGYTF.

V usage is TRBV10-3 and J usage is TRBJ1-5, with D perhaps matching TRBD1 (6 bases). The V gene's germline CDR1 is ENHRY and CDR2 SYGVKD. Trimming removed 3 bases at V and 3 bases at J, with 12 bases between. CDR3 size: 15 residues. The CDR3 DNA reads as TGTGCCATCAGTGATTGGGGACACTCCAATCAGCCCCAGCATTTT. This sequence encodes CAISDWGHSNQPQHF.

The CDR3 here is CASSLEQGANGELFF. The CDR3 DNA follows: TGCGCCAGCAGCTTGGAACAGGGGGCGAACGGGGAGCTGTTTTTT. The chain is built from TRBV5-1 and TRBJ2-2; 9 bases match TRBD1. The CDR3 runs to 15 residues. V lost 0 bases and J lost 7; bases outside the gene matches: 4. Looked up from germline, CDR1 is SGHRS and CDR2 is YFSETQ.

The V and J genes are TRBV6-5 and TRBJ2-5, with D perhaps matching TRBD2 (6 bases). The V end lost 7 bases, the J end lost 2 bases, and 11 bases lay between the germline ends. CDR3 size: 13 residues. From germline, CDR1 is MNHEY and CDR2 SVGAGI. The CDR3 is CASTLGGQETQYF. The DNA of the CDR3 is TGTGCCAGCACCCTTGGGGGGCAAGAGACCCAGTACTTC.

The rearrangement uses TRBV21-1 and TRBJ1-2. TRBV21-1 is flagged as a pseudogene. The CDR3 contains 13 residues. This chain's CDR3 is CANRRAKNYGYTF. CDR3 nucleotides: TGTGCCAATAGGAGGGCTAAAAACTATGGCTACACCTTC.

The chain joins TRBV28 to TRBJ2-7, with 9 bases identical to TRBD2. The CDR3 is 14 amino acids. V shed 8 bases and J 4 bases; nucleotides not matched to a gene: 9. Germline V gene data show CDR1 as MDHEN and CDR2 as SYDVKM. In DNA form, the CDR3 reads TGTGCCAGCTCCGCCGCGGGGGGGATTTACGAGCAGTACTTC. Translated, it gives CASSAAGGIYEQYF.

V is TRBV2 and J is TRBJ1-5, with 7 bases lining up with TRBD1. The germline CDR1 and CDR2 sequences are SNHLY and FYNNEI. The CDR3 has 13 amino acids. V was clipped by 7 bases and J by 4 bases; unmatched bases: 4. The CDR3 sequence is CASTPQGNQPQHF. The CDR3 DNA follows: TGTGCCAGCACTCCACAGGGGAATCAGCCCCAGCATTTT.

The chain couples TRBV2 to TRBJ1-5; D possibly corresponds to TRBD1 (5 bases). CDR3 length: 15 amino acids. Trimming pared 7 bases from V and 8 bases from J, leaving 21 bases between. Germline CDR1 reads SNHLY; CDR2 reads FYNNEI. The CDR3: CASKQAILKFEPQHF. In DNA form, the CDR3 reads TGTGCCAGCAAACAGGCGATCTTGAAGTTTGAGCCCCAGCATTTT.

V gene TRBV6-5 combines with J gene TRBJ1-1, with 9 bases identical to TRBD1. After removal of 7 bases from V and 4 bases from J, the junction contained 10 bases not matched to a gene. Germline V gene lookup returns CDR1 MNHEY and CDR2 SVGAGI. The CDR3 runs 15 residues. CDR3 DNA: TGTGCCAGCAATGCGTACAGGGGGCGAGGCACTGAAGCTTTCTTT. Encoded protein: CASNAYRGRGTEAFF.

The CDR3 DNA sequence: TGCAGCGGGCGCGGGGGGGTGTTCAGTACAGATACGCAGTATTTT. Protein product: CSGRGGVFSTDTQYF. V and J are TRBV29-1 and TRBJ2-3; 9 nucleotides match TRBD2. J was trimmed by 3 bases and V by 7 bases; bases with no gene match: 11. Germline V lookup: CDR1 SQVTM, CDR2 ANQGSEA. This CDR3 region has 15 residues.

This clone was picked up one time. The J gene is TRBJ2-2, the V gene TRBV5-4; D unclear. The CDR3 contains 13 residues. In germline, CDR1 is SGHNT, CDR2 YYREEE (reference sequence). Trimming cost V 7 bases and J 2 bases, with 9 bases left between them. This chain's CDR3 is CASQVRNTGELFF. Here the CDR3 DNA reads TGTGCCAGCCAGGTCAGAAACACCGGGGAGCTGTTTTTT.

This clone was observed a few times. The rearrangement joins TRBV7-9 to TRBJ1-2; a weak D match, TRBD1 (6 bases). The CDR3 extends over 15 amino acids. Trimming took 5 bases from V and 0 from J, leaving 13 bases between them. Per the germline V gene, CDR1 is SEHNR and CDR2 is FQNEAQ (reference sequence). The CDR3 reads CASSPGHSANYGYTF. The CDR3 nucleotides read TGTGCCAGCAGCCCGGGACACTCGGCTAACTATGGCTACACCTTC.

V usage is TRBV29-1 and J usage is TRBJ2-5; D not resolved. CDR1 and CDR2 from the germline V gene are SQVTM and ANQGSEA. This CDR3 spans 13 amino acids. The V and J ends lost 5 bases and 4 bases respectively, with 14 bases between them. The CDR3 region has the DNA TGCAGCGTTTTGTTCGAATGGAGAGAGACCCAGTACTTC. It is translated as CSVLFEWRETQYF.

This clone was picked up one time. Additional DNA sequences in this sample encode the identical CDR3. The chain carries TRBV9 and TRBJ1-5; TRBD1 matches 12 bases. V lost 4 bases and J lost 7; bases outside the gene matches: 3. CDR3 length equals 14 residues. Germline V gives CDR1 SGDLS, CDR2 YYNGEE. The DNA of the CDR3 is TGTGCCAGCAGCTCCGGGACAGGGGGCCAGCCCCAGCATTTT. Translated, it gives CASSSGTGGQPQHF.

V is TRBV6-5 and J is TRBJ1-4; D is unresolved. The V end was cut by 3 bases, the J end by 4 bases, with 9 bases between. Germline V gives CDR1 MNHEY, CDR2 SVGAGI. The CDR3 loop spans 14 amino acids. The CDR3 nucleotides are TGTGCCAGCAGTTATAGTACCGGTAATGAAAAACTGTTTTTT. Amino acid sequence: CASSYSTGNEKLFF.

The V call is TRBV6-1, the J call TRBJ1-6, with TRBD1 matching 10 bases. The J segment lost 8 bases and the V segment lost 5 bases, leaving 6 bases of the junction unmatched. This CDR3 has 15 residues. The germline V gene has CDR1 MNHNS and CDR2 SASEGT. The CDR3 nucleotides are TGTGCCAGCAGTTTTCCCGGGACAGGGGATTCACCCCTCCACTTT. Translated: CASSFPGTGDSPLHF.